This T cell receptor (beta chain) was retrieved from a study of CD8+ T cells in alopecia areata. Study findings and constraints: Scalp sequencing captures resident alphabeta T cells of normal skin too. An increase in clonality over normal scalp was evident in lesional scalp, especially alopecia totalis/universalis. Possibly because of HLA-related factors, TCR sharing was less clear across patients than in mice.

Once RNA had been extracted, it was reverse transcribed into cDNA to act as the sequencing template. Generated by immunoSEQ multiplex PCR, the TCRdb table keeps only in-frame clones and is missing some. The repertoire holds roughly 100,000 clones, with roughly half as singletons. On this clone itself: The antigen is unknown.

CD4+ and CD8+ T cells were sorted from PBMCs. This CDR3 is 13 amino acids long. Germline V gene sequence: CDR1 SGDLS, CDR2 YYNGEE. V gave up 3 bases and J gave up 1 base, with 7 bases separating them. The chain links TRBV9 to TRBJ1-1; D not certain. This sequence was found in a human donor in good health. Sequencing used CD4+ T cells sorted from blood. The DNA of the CDR3 is TGTGCCAGCAGCGAAGTGCCGAACACTGAAGCTTTCTTT. It translates to CASSEVPNTEAFF.